This T cell receptor beta chain comes out of a study of cytomegalovirus exposure and HLA in healthy donors. Turning to the study itself: The roughly 110 validation repertoires were reported in a later analysis to have been generated on the same platform as the 666 first-cohort repertoires.

Here immunoSEQ multiplex PCR was the method, and the copy in TCRdb shows in-frame clones only, minus some. The table shows some 140,000 clones, with roughly 81% occurring only once. In germline, CDR1 is MGHDK, CDR2 SYGVNS. This CDR3 comprises 14 residues. Trimming removed 7 bases at V and 7 bases at J, with 16 bases between. The V gene is TRBV25-1, the J gene TRBJ2-2; possibly TRBD1 for D (6 bases). The clonotype comes from a woman in her thirties in good health and CMV-seronegative. The sequenced material came from PBMCs. This chain's CDR3 is CASTPAGVIGELFF. Here the CDR3 DNA reads TGTGCCAGCACTCCCGCAGGGGTAATCGGGGAGCTGTTTTTT.